Sequencing of this TCR beta chain was carried out in a study of blood T cells in healthy people across ages. The germline V and J ends were trimmed by 0 bases and 4 bases, with 15 bases remaining between them. The CDR3 consists of 17 residues. Germline lookup yields CDR1 MGHRA and CDR2 YSYEKL. The donors, healthy Caucasians from Russia, were aged about 6 to 95. The study, taken as a whole, reports: PBMCs went unsorted, and a conclusive naive versus antigen-experienced comparison was therefore prevented. While age rose, TCR beta diversity per million T cells dropped in a roughly linear way.

Then a second PCR, running roughly 6 to 11 cycles, was carried out with a sample-barcoded 5' primer and a J-beta primer mix. Each cDNA molecule received a tag from a template-switch adaptor that had 12 random nucleotides. TCRdb analysed the 5' RACE reads with MiXCR anew, one entry per CDR3 protein. This sample has about 780,000 distinct CDR3 sequences; around 45% occur once, and the top ten carry around 18%. This clonotype was counted only a few times. The antigen remains unidentified. The clonotype was recovered from a man older than 75 in good health. The V and J genes are TRBV4-1 and TRBJ2-2; a weak D match, TRBD2 (7 bases). Sequenced sample: blood. In nucleotides, the CDR3 is TGCGCCAGCAGCCAAGAGGGAGGGGGGTTGGTCACCGGGGAGCTGTTTTTT. This encodes CASSQEGGGLVTGELFF.